This record covers a single TCR beta chain. Antigen specificity is unknown. The data derive from a study of response to subunit inactivated influenza vaccine. TCRdb re-analysed the RT-PCR reads in MiXCR, keeping a single row per CDR3 protein. Of around 250,000 distinct CDR3 sequences listed, 9.5% to 15% are singletons. Study results and limitations: The authors offered the suggestion that each seasonal influenza vaccination recruits few new T cells.

Sequences were derived from non-naive T cells sorted from PBMCs, sampled 14 to 15 days before vaccination. This sequence was found in a man aged 45-65 years who received an inactivated influenza vaccine.

This CDR3 is CASWGTGRNSPLHF. CDR3 bases: TGTGCCAGCTGGGGGACAGGGAGGAATTCACCCCTCCACTTT. The gene calls are TRBV27 and TRBJ1-6; TRBD1 matches 9 bases. Germline values: CDR1 MNHEY, CDR2 SMNVEV (reference sequence). The CDR3 consists of 14 residues. Trimming at V came to 8 bases and at J to 7 bases, leaving 6 bases not matched to a gene.